Sequencing of this T cell receptor (beta chain) was carried out in a study of identical twins. Findings and limits, study-wide: Excess low generation probability was seen in twin-shared out-of-frame alpha sequences.

TCRdb re-derived calls from the 5' RACE reads in MiXCR, one entry per CDR3 protein. The profile covers around 960,000 distinct CDR3 sequences, with roughly 12% appearing a single time and 1.5% to 2% taken by the ten largest. CDR3 length: 15 amino acids. Per the germline V gene, CDR1 is MGHRA and CDR2 is YSYEKL. V was cut by 1 base and J by 1 base, with 10 bases left in between. This clonotype came up a few times. As yet, its antigen is unknown. The data also belong to a second study, concerning yellow fever vaccine responses in identical twins.

The sample consisted of PBMCs. This chain connects TRBV4-1 to TRBJ2-5; maybe TRBD2 (6 bases). This sequence was found in a young woman in good health. The CDR3 region is CASSQGSGLQETQYF. CDR3 bases: TGCGCCAGCAGCCAAGGGAGCGGGCTCCAAGAGACCCAGTACTTC.